A single sample gave rise to the 24 T cell receptor beta chains below, sequenced in a study of T cells in localized non-small cell lung cancer. Data came from immunoSEQ multiplex PCR; TCRdb stores just in-frame clones and leaves some out. The table records 40,000 or so clones, 81% of them present only once. This material consisted of peripheral blood mononuclear cells, taken before any cancer treatment. These receptors all come from a male donor older than 55 with stage II lung adenocarcinoma.

The chain joins TRBV5-1 to TRBJ1-2; the match to TRBD1 covers 7 bases. The germline V gene has CDR1 SGHRS and CDR2 YFSETQ. The junction had 8 bases not matched to a gene; V was cut back by 4 bases and J by 5 bases. CDR3 length: 14 amino acids. Here the CDR3 DNA reads TGCGCCAGCAGCCGAACAGGGACAGTATATGGCTACACCTTC. Translation gives CASSRTGTVYGYTF.

The chain employs TRBV5-5 and TRBJ2-1; no clear D. The CDR3 spans 15 residues. CDR1 and CDR2 (germline): SGHKS, YYEKEE (reference sequence). The V and J ends lost 0 bases and 4 bases respectively, with 11 bases between them. This chain's CDR3 is CASSLGAQGYNEQFF. CDR3 bases: TGTGCCAGCAGCTTGGGGGCGCAAGGATACAATGAGCAGTTCTTC.

This chain connects TRBV30 to TRBJ1-1; D gene uncertain. Deletions cut 2 bases from V and 1 base from J, with 5 bases between. Per germline, CDR1 GTSNPN and CDR2 SVGIG (reference sequence). The CDR3 spans 12 residues. The CDR3 DNA follows: TGTGCCTGGAGTTGGGAGAACACTGAAGCTTTCTTT. Translating gives CAWSWENTEAFF.

V gene TRBV4-1 combines with J gene TRBJ1-1; D ambiguous. Germline V gene sequence: CDR1 MGHRA, CDR2 YSYEKL. The CDR3 loop spans 15 amino acids. V shed 1 base and J shed 4 bases, with 13 bases lying between them. CDR3 sequence: CASSQVGKGGTEAFF. The CDR3 DNA reads as TGCGCCAGCAGCCAAGTGGGTAAGGGTGGCACTGAAGCTTTCTTT.

This clone was recorded a few times. The chain has TRBV30 and TRBJ1-1; tentatively, D is TRBD1 (5 bases). V lost 7 bases to trimming and J lost 0 bases, with 12 bases between them. Per germline, CDR1 GTSNPN and CDR2 SVGIG (reference sequence). This CDR3 region has 13 residues. CDR3 residues: CALKDTLNTEAFF. CDR3 coding DNA: TGTGCCTTAAAGGACACTTTGAACACTGAAGCTTTCTTT. Full variable domain (remainder filled in from reference TRBV30 and TRBJ1-1): SQTIHQWPATLVQPVGSPLSLECTVEGTSNPNLYWYRQAAGRGLQLLFYSVGIGQISSEVPQNLSASRPQDRQFILSSKKLLLSDSGFYLCALKDTLNTEAFFGQGTRLTVV.

The CDR3 sequence is CASSLVGQLNTGELFF. DNA for the CDR3: TGTGCCAGCAGCTTAGTGGGACAGCTGAACACCGGGGAGCTGTTTTTT. The chain carries TRBV7-2 and TRBJ2-2, with 7 bases fitting TRBD1. The germline gives CDR1 SGHTA, CDR2 FQGNSA. Unmatched junction bases numbered 3, after V lost 1 base and J lost 1 base. This CDR3 contains 16 residues.

This chain connects TRBV29-1 to TRBJ1-1; D perhaps matches TRBD1 (5 bases). Trimming removed 7 bases from V and 1 base from J, with 10 bases in between. The CDR3 contains 12 residues. CDR1 is SQVTM and CDR2 is ANQGSEA in the germline V gene. The CDR3 bases are TGCAGCGCCTATGGGGGGAACACTGAAGCTTTCTTT. Its protein is CSAYGGNTEAFF. Using reference TRBV29-1 and TRBJ1-1 for the parts outside the CDR3, the full variable domain is SAVISQKPSRDICQRGTSLTIQCQVDSQVTMMFWYRQQPGQSLTLIATANQGSEATYESGFVIDKFPISRPNLTFSTLTVSNMSPEDSSIYLCSAYGGNTEAFFGQGTRLTVV.

J is TRBJ2-1 and V is TRBV5-6; D gene uncertain. Germline assignment: CDR1 SGHDT and CDR2 YYEEEE. The V gene lost 1 base and the J gene lost 3 bases, with 5 bases spanning the gap. The CDR3 loop spans 13 amino acids. CDR3 DNA: TGTGCCAGCAGCTTGTGGAGCTACAATGAGCAGTTCTTC. It codes for CASSLWSYNEQFF.

The chain uses TRBV7-9 and TRBJ1-2; perhaps TRBD1 as D (6 bases). V was shortened by 5 bases and J by 8 bases, with 12 bases between the two germline ends. The CDR3 extends over 12 amino acids. Germline CDR1 and CDR2: SEHNR and FQNEAQ (reference sequence). The CDR3 DNA follows: TGTGCCAGCAGCCCGGACAGAAACGGCTACACCTTC. This sequence encodes CASSPDRNGYTF.

V is TRBV18 and J is TRBJ2-5; D is unclear. V lost 3 bases, J lost 1 base, and 9 bases lay in between. The CDR3 covers 14 residues. Germline V lookup: CDR1 KGHSH, CDR2 LQKENI. CDR3 sequence reads: CASSPTRVQETQYF. DNA of the CDR3: TGTGCCAGCTCACCCACCCGAGTCCAAGAGACCCAGTACTTC.

This chain joins TRBV10-3 and TRBJ1-1; D gene ambiguous. The ends were cut back, 3 bases at V and 4 bases at J, with 3 bases in the middle. Germline-derived CDR1 and CDR2 are ENHRY and SYGVKD. The CDR3 loop spans 11 amino acids. CDR3 sequence: CAISEGTEAFF. The CDR3 DNA sequence: TGTGCCATCAGTGAAGGCACTGAAGCTTTCTTT.

This clone appeared once. This chain connects TRBV7-2 to TRBJ2-5; TRBD1 is a possible D gene (5 bases). The CDR3 contains 14 residues. V was cut by 4 bases and J by 2 bases, with 11 bases left in between. The germline V gene encodes CDR1 SGHTA and CDR2 FQGNSA. In nucleotides, the CDR3 is TGTGCCAGCAGCTGGCGGACAATACAAGAGACCCAGTACTTC. Its protein is CASSWRTIQETQYF.

The genes are TRBV29-1 and TRBJ1-5, with TRBD1 matching over 10 bases. Germline CDR1 SQVTM, CDR2 ANQGSEA. The CDR3 is made up of 18 amino acids. V shed 7 bases, J shed 0 bases, and the junction held 15 bases outside the gene matches. In DNA form, the CDR3 reads TGCAGCGCGGCCGAGAGGACAGGGGGAGGGGATAGCAATCAGCCCCAGCATTTT. It specifies CSAAERTGGGDSNQPQHF.

The V call is TRBV6-4, the J call TRBJ1-5; D uncertain. This CDR3 has 15 amino acids. Trimming removed 3 bases from V and 3 bases from J, with 12 bases in between. Germline CDR1 and CDR2: MRHNA and SNTAGT. For the CDR3, the DNA is TGTGCCAGCAGTGAACAGTCCGCTCCCAATCAGCCCCAGCATTTT. Its protein is CASSEQSAPNQPQHF.

CDR3 protein: CASSPPRTQTQYF. CDR3 nucleotide sequence: TGTGCCAGCAGCCCGCCCCGGACGCAAACCCAGTACTTC. V is TRBV14 and J is TRBJ2-5, with D unresolved. Germline V gene data show CDR1 as SGHDN and CDR2 as FVKESK. The CDR3 is 13 residues long. V shed 4 bases and J shed 8 bases, with 14 bases lying between them. The full variable domain, rest sourced from reference TRBV14 and TRBJ2-5, is EAGVTQFPSHSVIEKGQTVTLRCDPISGHDNLYWYRRVMGKEIKFLLHFVKESKQDESGMPNNRFLAERTGGTYSTLKVQPAELEDSGVYFCASSPPRTQTQYFGPGTRLLVL.

This chain links TRBV7-2 with TRBJ1-5, with 7 bases matching TRBD1. The J segment lost 4 bases and the V segment lost 7 bases, leaving 10 bases of the junction unmatched. Germline-derived CDR1 and CDR2 are SGHTA and FQGNSA. The CDR3 is 15 residues long. The CDR3 bases are TGTGCCAGCACCCTCACCGGGACAGCAAATCAGCCCCAGCATTTT. Translation: CASTLTGTANQPQHF.

The V call is TRBV7-2, the J call TRBJ1-4; D is possibly TRBD1 (6 bases). Trimming pared 7 bases from V and 7 bases from J, leaving 22 bases between. This CDR3 is built from 16 residues. Germline assignment: CDR1 SGHTA and CDR2 FQGNSA. The CDR3 bases are TGTGCCAGCACCCCTTGGGCGAAAGAAGGGGGTGAAAAACTGTTTTTT. This codes for CASTPWAKEGGEKLFF.

This clone was counted only a few times. The chain carries TRBV25-1 and TRBJ1-4; D may be TRBD1 (5 bases). The germline V gene has CDR1 MGHDK and CDR2 SYGVNS. The V gene lost 6 bases and the J gene lost 1 base, with 9 bases spanning the gap. This CDR3 region has 14 residues. CDR3 in amino acids: CASSDSITNEKLFF. CDR3 bases: TGTGCCAGCAGCGACAGCATAACTAATGAAAAACTGTTTTTT.

The chain carries TRBV5-1 and TRBJ2-7, with D perhaps TRBD1 (6 bases). Germline CDR1 SGHRS, CDR2 YFSETQ. The V and J ends lost 7 bases and 5 bases respectively, with 22 bases between them. The CDR3 has 15 amino acids. The CDR3 DNA follows: TGCGCCAGCGGATTCGGGACAACTCGGAGTGACGAGCAGTACTTC. This translates into CASGFGTTRSDEQYF. Variable domain in full (rest from reference TRBV5-1 and TRBJ2-7): KAGVTQTPRYLIKTRGQQVTLSCSPISGHRSVSWYQQTPGQGLQFLFEYFSETQRNKGNFPGRFSGRQFSNSRSEMNVSTLELGDSALYLCASGFGTTRSDEQYFGPGTRLTVT.

The chain joins TRBV15 to TRBJ2-7; no clear D gene. The V and J ends lost 1 base and 1 base respectively, with 5 bases between them. The germline V gene has CDR1 LNHNV and CDR2 YYDKDF (reference sequence). This CDR3 has 13 residues. CDR3 sequence: CATSRGLSYEQYF. Here the CDR3 DNA reads TGTGCCACCAGCAGAGGGCTGTCCTACGAGCAGTACTTC.

The CDR3: CASSEAYRGQPQHF. CDR3 bases: TGTGCCAGCAGTGAAGCTTATAGAGGACAGCCCCAGCATTTT. The chain joins TRBV6-1 to TRBJ1-5; no clear D gene. From germline, CDR1 is MNHNS and CDR2 SASEGT. V was trimmed by 0 bases and J by 7 bases, leaving 10 bases between them. This CDR3 comprises 14 residues.

The chain recombines TRBV5-1 with TRBJ1-1, with 8 bases aligning to TRBD1. In germline, CDR1 is SGHRS, CDR2 YFSETQ. The CDR3 spans 15 residues. V shed 3 bases, J shed 1 base, and the junction held 5 bases outside the gene matches. The CDR3 sequence: CASSWGTGENTEAFF. CDR3 bases: TGCGCCAGCAGCTGGGGGACAGGTGAGAACACTGAAGCTTTCTTT.

The rearrangement joins TRBV7-2 to TRBJ2-3; D possibly corresponds to TRBD2 (6 bases). Between the trimmed V and J ends, which lost 3 bases and 0 bases, there was a span of 10 bases. There are 15 residues in the CDR3. Germline lookup yields CDR1 SGHTA and CDR2 FQGNSA. CDR3 sequence reads: CASSFGGFSTDTQYF. The CDR3 DNA sequence: TGTGCCAGCAGCTTCGGGGGATTCAGCACAGATACGCAGTATTTT.

V is TRBV18 and J is TRBJ2-7; D not certain. There are 14 residues in the CDR3. V was pared by 2 bases and J by 2 bases, with 10 bases between. CDR1 is KGHSH, CDR2 LQKENI, per germline. The CDR3 loop is CASSPVATAYEQYF. In DNA, the CDR3 is TGTGCCAGCTCACCAGTAGCCACCGCCTACGAGCAGTACTTC.